This entry describes one T cell receptor beta chain. A single base separates this from a much larger clone, so it may be a read error. These data come from a study of T-cell reconstitution after alpha-beta-depleted transplantation in children. V was cut by 9 bases and J by 5 bases, with 23 bases left in between. Germline V gene lookup returns CDR1 LGHNA and CDR2 YNFKEQ. CDR3 length: 16 amino acids. Preparation of the TCRbeta library used unique molecular identifiers. TCRdb itself ran the PCR reads through MiXCR, one entry per CDR3 protein. There are roughly 400,000 distinct CDR3 sequences in the sample; around 20% occur only once, and 3.5% to 4% lies in the top ten.

Here the sequenced sample was PBMCs from the stem cell graft donor, taken from the stem cell graft. This rearrangement joins TRBV4-2 to TRBJ2-1; either TRBD1 or TRBD2 may fit D (5 bases each). This receptor was obtained from a human donor who donated a stem cell graft to a child with acute myeloid leukemia. CDR3 DNA: TGTGCCAGGAGCTATGGGACGGGAAACTTTAACAATGAGCAGTTCTTC. Translation gives CARSYGTGNFNNEQFF.